This TCR beta chain was retrieved from a study of Graves' ophthalmopathy and Graves' hyperthyroidism. For the study at large: Stable hyperthyroidism referred to disease that showed no ophthalmopathy within 18 months of follow-up. Study-wide results and caveats: This model predicted ophthalmopathy progression (sensitivity around 71%, specificity 72.22%).

RNA transcripts were the source from which TCR beta CDR3 regions were amplified. First-round RT-PCR with HTBI primers preceded a second-round multiplex PCR. MiXCR, run by TCRdb on the multiplex PCR reads, gives a single entry per CDR3 protein. The data show around 1.1 million distinct CDR3 sequences, about two fifths seen once. This clonotype was observed at least ten times. As yet, its antigen is unknown. Patients with other autoimmune diseases, uncontrolled infections, pregnancy or lactation were excluded. Trimming stripped 7 bases from V and 0 bases from J, with 13 bases between. Germline V gene lookup returns CDR1 LNHDA and CDR2 SQIVND (reference sequence). The CDR3 contains 15 residues.

J is TRBJ1-5 and V is TRBV19; D ambiguous. This clonotype was obtained from an adult man with Graves' hyperthyroidism. Sequencing was carried out using peripheral blood or thyroid tissue (not recorded which). In DNA form, the CDR3 reads TGTGCCAGTACCACGACTATAGTTAGCAATCAGCCCCAGCATTTT. Amino acid sequence: CASTTTIVSNQPQHF.